One and the same sample provided the 8 T cell receptor beta chains below, sequenced in a study of blood T cell repertoires in COVID-19. Clones were sequenced by immunoSEQ multiplex PCR, and TCRdb holds only the in-frame ones, with some missing. The repertoire holds 400,000 to 550,000 clones, around 89% seen once, with 4% to 4.5% in the top ten. Sequenced sample: peripheral blood. All receptors derive from a woman in her 30s with acute or convalescent COVID-19.

The chain employs TRBV3-1 (or the pseudogene TRBV3-2) and TRBJ2-5, with 9 bases identical to TRBD1. V lost 4 bases to trimming and J lost 3 bases; unmatched junction nucleotides: 6. The CDR3 length is 15 residues. Germline CDR1 and CDR2: LGHDT and YNNKEL (reference sequence). The CDR3 region has the DNA TGTGCCAGCAGCCGAGGGGACAGGGAGGAAGAGACCCAGTACTTC. It codes for CASSRGDREEETQYF.

This chain connects TRBV28 to TRBJ1-1; 8 nucleotides line up with TRBD1. CDR1 is MDHEN, CDR2 SYDVKM, per germline. V shed 6 bases, J shed 1 base, and the junction held 4 bases outside the gene matches. The CDR3 sequence is 14 residues long. CDR3 sequence (DNA): TGTGCCAGCAGACACAGGGGGAGGAACACTGAAGCTTTCTTT. It specifies CASRHRGRNTEAFF.

This chain joins TRBV10-3 and TRBJ2-1; possible D gene TRBD1, 6 bases. Germline values: CDR1 ENHRY, CDR2 SYGVKD. Trimming took 6 bases from V and 16 from J, leaving 19 bases between them. This CDR3 is built from 12 residues. The CDR3 loop is CAIRAPQGIVFF. The CDR3 DNA follows: TGTGCCATCAGAGCCCCACAGGGTATAGTATTCTTC.

This sequence joins TRBV4-2 and TRBJ2-2; 8 nucleotides agree with TRBD2. This CDR3 region has 17 residues. J lost 3 bases, V lost 1 base, and 7 bases had no gene match. Germline loops: CDR1 LGHNA, CDR2 YNFKEQ. In DNA form, the CDR3 reads TGTGCCAGCAGCCAAGGTGGTAGCGGGGAGTACACCGGGGAGCTGTTTTTT. It encodes CASSQGGSGEYTGELFF.

J is TRBJ2-2 and V is TRBV10-3; 10 positions match TRBD2. Germline lookup yields CDR1 ENHRY and CDR2 SYGVKD. V lost 6 bases and J lost 5; bases outside the gene matches: 6. The CDR3 runs to 15 residues. The CDR3 DNA follows: TGTGCCATCAGGGGTAGCGGGGGGTCTACCGGGGAGCTGTTTTTT. It yields the protein CAIRGSGGSTGELFF.

This chain uses TRBV5-4 with TRBJ1-1; 7 nucleotides align to TRBD1. V shed 3 bases and J 3 bases; nucleotides not matched to a gene: 8. The length of the CDR3 is 15 residues. The germline V gene encodes CDR1 SGHNT and CDR2 YYREEE (reference sequence). CDR3 amino acids: CASSSRQGRHTEAFF. Here the CDR3 DNA reads TGTGCCAGCAGCTCAAGACAGGGAAGGCACACTGAAGCTTTCTTT.

This rearrangement joins TRBV20-1 to TRBJ1-1; D is unresolved. Germline V gives CDR1 DFQATT, CDR2 SNEGSKA (reference sequence). The CDR3 length is 11 residues. V shed 2 bases and J shed 8 bases, with 9 bases lying between them. As DNA, the CDR3 is TGCAGTGCTAGAACTAGAGGGGAAGCTTTCTTT. This encodes CSARTRGEAFF.

V gene TRBV5-1 combines with J gene TRBJ2-7, with unresolved D. This CDR3 is built from 13 residues. The germline gives CDR1 SGHRS, CDR2 YFSETQ. Trimming shortened V by 1 base and J by 2 bases, and 7 bases separated the two germline ends. This CDR3 reads CASSLKAAYEQYF. CDR3 DNA sequence: TGCGCCAGCAGCTTGAAGGCGGCCTACGAGCAGTACTTC.